This T cell receptor beta chain was obtained from a study of cytomegalovirus exposure and HLA in healthy donors. Background on the study: As an earlier analysis found, about 190 million T cells yielded around 110 million unique TCR beta sequences. The study, taken as a whole, reports: It was approximately 170 TCR beta chains that were listed as cytomegalovirus-associated. High specificity and sensitivity for cytomegalovirus status were reported for the classifier.

The ends were cut back, 4 bases at V and 7 bases at J, with 15 bases in the middle. Germline V lookup: CDR1 SGHRS, CDR2 YFSETQ. The CDR3 sequence is 14 residues long. The PCR contained 60 Vbeta and 13 Jbeta primers. Per the original data handling: Around 11 million of 80 million or so unique TCR beta chains were shared, per a later count. This table comes from immunoSEQ multiplex PCR, and its TCRdb copy is limited to in-frame clones, with some not included. The V and J calls and clone size were taken over from that table, and D and trimming were inferred from the DNA. The sample has some 99,000 clones, under 80% seen once. About this clone: Its antigen is unknown.

Sequencing was done on a sample of PBMCs. The sequence came from a man between 35 and 55 years old in good health and CMV-seronegative. The chain couples TRBV5-1 to TRBJ1-5; tentatively, D is TRBD1 (5 bases). This CDR3 is CASSPAGRGQPQHF. CDR3 in DNA: TGCGCCAGCAGCCCCGCGGGGCGGGGGCAGCCCCAGCATTTT.